This TCR beta chain was sequenced for a study of shared clonotypes between healthy human individuals. With regard to this clone: As yet, its antigen is unknown.

General observations from the study: Among donors, clonotype sharing was expected to be affected by sequencing depth. Shared clonotypes across all four donors exceeded non-shared ones in generation probability.

HIV-negative, healthy adults without recent acute infections or vaccinations were the donors. Sequencing was performed with immunoSEQ multiplex PCR; in TCRdb, only in-frame clones are kept and a portion is missing. Here the sample spans more than 400,000 clones, approximately 94% being singletons. Per germline, CDR1 MNHNS and CDR2 SASEGT. The CDR3 contains 15 residues. Trimming cost V 6 bases and J 2 bases, with 14 bases left between them. This TCR derives from a woman aged 25 to 45 in good health. Input material: naive CD4+ T cells sorted from blood. This sample's subset: CD45RA+ positively selected. The V call is TRBV6-1, the J call TRBJ1-5; tentatively, D is TRBD1 (5 bases). The CDR3 here is CASSQGAGGNQPQHF. CDR3 coding DNA: TGTGCCAGCAGCCAAGGGGCGGGGGGCAATCAGCCCCAGCATTTT.